This T cell receptor beta chain was obtained from a study of T-cell memory formation after mild COVID-19. Between the trimmed V and J ends, which lost 5 bases and 2 bases, there was a span of 7 bases. Germline lookup yields CDR1 KGHSH and CDR2 LQKENI. The CDR3 consists of 12 residues. Using its own MiXCR run on the 5' RACE reads, TCRdb lists one record per CDR3 protein. The sample shows about 560,000 distinct CDR3 sequences, approximately 21% of them seen only once. This clonotype was recorded a few times. The sample consisted of PBMCs or a T cell subset sorted from them (not recorded which). The rearrangement uses TRBV18 and TRBJ2-7; D call uncertain. The TCR sequence derives from an adult woman who had mild COVID-19 (a few samples of this study predate the infection). Cell type and time point are not known. DNA of the CDR3: TGTGCCAGCTCATGGGAAACCTACGAGCAGTACTTC. It translates to CASSWETYEQYF.